This T cell receptor beta chain was sequenced for a study of T cells in Graves' hyperthyroidism and ophthalmopathy. Looking at the study overall: Any treatment followed the collection of peripheral blood at initial diagnosis.

V was cut by 4 bases and J by 5 bases, with 9 bases left in between. The germline CDR1 and CDR2 sequences are LGHNA and YNFKEQ. The CDR3 loop spans 13 amino acids. This clonotype showed up many times. It was RNA transcripts that yielded the amplified TCR beta CDR3 regions. A set of HTBI primers served as the primers for a first-round RT-PCR of the TCR CDR3. Using its own MiXCR run on the multiplex PCR reads, TCRdb lists one record per CDR3 protein. The sample includes about 610,000 distinct CDR3 sequences, 14% to 15% of them seen just once. A Clinical Activity Score of at least 3, a NOSPECS grade of at least 4 and a duration under 3 months were recorded in the ophthalmopathy patients. PBMCs were collected from a 10 ml volume of fresh peripheral blood.

V and J are TRBV4-2 and TRBJ1-5; D call uncertain. The sequence was collected from a woman aged 40 to 50 with Graves' ophthalmopathy. Sample: blood. CDR3: CASSPNLDQPQHF. The CDR3 DNA reads as TGTGCCAGCAGCCCCAACCTGGATCAGCCCCAGCATTTT.